This T cell receptor beta chain was documented in a study of cytomegalovirus exposure and HLA in healthy donors. About this clone: What it binds is not known.

Study-wide points: About 87% or about 30% of the time was how often most TCR beta V segments were productive, according to an earlier analysis. Later analysis showed TCR association rates varying by HLA locus, highest for DRB1 and lowest for HLA-C.

This CDR3 has 13 residues. V dropped 11 bases and J dropped 3; count of bases not matched to a gene: 5. Per the germline V gene, CDR1 is SNHLY and CDR2 is FYNNEI. Primers included in the PCR were 60 Vbeta and 13 Jbeta primers. Using immunoSEQ multiplex PCR, the repertoire was profiled, and TCRdb retains in-frame clones only, with some absent. Here the sample table reports some 72,000 clones. J is TRBJ2-3 and V is TRBV2; 10 positions agree with TRBD2. Specimen: PBMCs. The TCR was taken from a boy younger than 18 in good health and CMV-seronegative. The CDR3 protein is CARRTSGTDTQYF. The CDR3 DNA sequence: TGTGCCCGCCGGACTAGCGGAACAGATACGCAGTATTTT.